Listed below are T cell receptor beta chains from one sample, sequenced in a study of shared clonotypes between healthy human individuals. Generated by immunoSEQ multiplex PCR, the TCRdb table keeps only in-frame clones and is missing some. Here the sample spans about 610,000 clones, about 96% being singletons. Sequenced sample: naive CD8+ T cells sorted from blood. Receptors were obtained from a woman under 40 in good health. Each CDR3 is given with its conserved first and last residue. Fields, in order: D gene, CDR3 length, V gene, clone size, J gene, CDR3 DNA, CDR3 protein. D genes are given only for firm matches. Size is stated for part of the rows, as once, few or many counts, or as a class when the clone is expanded.

TRBD2,17,TRBV4-1,NA,TRBJ2-1,TGCGCCAGCAGCCGCCGTAGCGGGGGAATCTCCTACAATGAGCAGTTCTTC,CASSRRSGGISYNEQFF
NA,13,TRBV25-1,NA,TRBJ1-1,TGTGCCAGCAGTCCAGGGTGGGGGACTGAAGCTTTCTTT,CASSPGWGTEAFF
NA,14,TRBV28,NA,TRBJ2-7,TGTGCCAGCAGCAAGACTCCAACTTCCTACGAGCAGTACTTC,CASSKTPTSYEQYF
NA,16,TRBV27,NA,TRBJ2-7,TGTGCCAGCAGTTCATTAGGGGACGTATTCGCCTACGAGCAGTACTTC,CASSSLGDVFAYEQYF
NA,14,TRBV7-9,NA,TRBJ2-7,TGTGCCAGCAGTCCGGGGTCTGCAGACTACGAGCAGTACTTC,CASSPGSADYEQYF
TRBD2,16,TRBV29-1,NA,TRBJ2-7,TGCAGCGTTGAAGATGGAGGGACTAGCGGATTCTACGAGCAGTACTTC,CSVEDGGTSGFYEQYF
NA,14,TRBV28,once,TRBJ1-2,TGTGCCAGCAGTCCCCCTTCAGTAACCTATGGCTACACCTTC,CASSPPSVTYGYTF
NA,11,TRBV5-1,NA,TRBJ1-1,TGCGCCAGCTTTGGACATGCTGAAGCTTTCTTT,CASFGHAEAFF
TRBD2,15,TRBV27,NA,TRBJ2-1,TGTGCCAGCAGACCAGCCGGGGGGGACTACAATGAGCAGTTCTTC,CASRPAGGDYNEQFF
NA,15,TRBV19,once,TRBJ2-7,TGTGCCAGTAGTACCGCCGGGACCGCTTCCTACGAGCAGTACTTC,CASSTAGTASYEQYF
TRBD1,16,TRBV23-1,NA,TRBJ2-3,TGCGCCAGCAGTCGCACAGGGGGTGGGAACACAGATACGCAGTATTTT,CASSRTGGGNTDTQYF
TRBD2,16,TRBV5-4,NA,TRBJ2-1,TGTGCCAGCAGCTTGGCCGTGACTAGCATCCTCGATGAGCAGTTCTTC,CASSLAVTSILDEQFF
NA,11,TRBV10-2,NA,TRBJ2-7,TGCGCCAGCAGTCACGGATCCGAGCAGTACTTC,CASSHGSEQYF
NA,11,TRBV6-6,NA,TRBJ2-7,TGTGCCAGCAGTTCCAATTACGAGCAGTACTTC,CASSSNYEQYF
TRBD2,17,TRBV5-6,once,TRBJ2-1,TGTGCCAGCAGCTTGAATCTAGCGGGAGCCCTCTACAATGAGCAGTTCTTC,CASSLNLAGALYNEQFF
TRBD1,17,TRBV4-1,NA,TRBJ2-2,TGCGCCAGCAGCCAAGTCCGGACAGGAGCAGACACCGGGGAGCTGTTTTTT,CASSQVRTGADTGELFF
TRBD2,15,TRBV27,NA,TRBJ2-1,TGTGCCAGCGGCACTAGCGGTAGCTCCTACAATGAGCAGTTCTTC,CASGTSGSSYNEQFF
NA,18,TRBV7-8,NA,TRBJ2-1,TGTGCCAGCAGCTCTAGATGGGGCGGGCAGTTAAGTTACAATGAGCAGTTCTTC,CASSSRWGGQLSYNEQFF
NA,13,TRBV5-6,NA,TRBJ1-1,TGTGCCAGCAGCCCGGGGGTTAGGACTGAAGCTTTCTTT,CASSPGVRTEAFF
NA,13,TRBV29-1,NA,TRBJ2-2,TGCAGCGTTGTCGCCCCGAACACCGGGGAGCTGTTTTTT,CSVVAPNTGELFF
NA,14,TRBV6-5,once,TRBJ2-1,TGTGCCAGCAGTTACTCAGACAGCTACAATGAGCAGTTCTTC,CASSYSDSYNEQFF
NA,15,TRBV28,NA,TRBJ2-1,TGTGCCAGCAGTTTAGCCATTAGCTCCTACAATGAGCAGTTCTTC,CASSLAISSYNEQFF
NA,14,TRBV28,NA,TRBJ1-5,TGTGCCAGCAGAGAGACAAGTGGGTTTCAGCCCCAGCATTTT,CASRETSGFQPQHF
TRBD1,15,TRBV9,NA,TRBJ1-4,TGTGCCAGCAGCCTCTCCGGGACAGCTTATGAAAAACTGTTTTTT,CASSLSGTAYEKLFF
NA,16,TRBV27,NA,TRBJ2-6,TGTGCCAGCAGTTTAGGGCCAGGCTCTGGGGCCAACGTCCTGACTTTC,CASSLGPGSGANVLTF
NA,13,TRBV27,NA,TRBJ1-5,TGTGCCAGCAGTTGGGGGAGCAATCAGCCCCAGCATTTT,CASSWGSNQPQHF
NA,15,TRBV18,NA,TRBJ1-4,TGTGCCAGCTCAAGGCTCGGCGGAATTAATGAAAAACTGTTTTTT,CASSRLGGINEKLFF
NA,14,TRBV13,NA,TRBJ1-4,TGTGCCAGCAGCCCCGGACGGATAAATGAAAAACTGTTTTTT,CASSPGRINEKLFF
NA,13,TRBV27,few,TRBJ2-3,TGTGCCAGCAGAGCCCTAGGCACAGATACGCAGTATTTT,CASRALGTDTQYF
NA,18,TRBV14,once,TRBJ2-7,TGTGCCAGCAGCCAAGAGGAGGGCCGGTCTTACCCTCTCTACGAGCAGTACTTC,CASSQEEGRSYPLYEQYF
NA,13,TRBV28,NA,TRBJ2-7,TGTGCCAGCAGTCAAGTACATAGCTACGAGCAGTACTTC,CASSQVHSYEQYF
NA,16,TRBV4-1,NA,TRBJ2-7,TGCGCCAGCAGCCAAGATCTACGGGTAACAGGATACGAGCAGTACTTC,CASSQDLRVTGYEQYF
NA,14,TRBV2,NA,TRBJ1-1,TGTGCCAGCACCGACGGAATAATGAACACTGAAGCTTTCTTT,CASTDGIMNTEAFF
NA,13,TRBV6-5,NA,TRBJ1-1,TGTGCCAGTACCCCAGGGGAAGCGACTGAAGCTTTCTTT,CASTPGEATEAFF
NA,19,TRBV7-4,NA,TRBJ2-1,TGTGCCAGCAGCTACCCCTTTCGTGGGGCAGGGAAGGTTGGCAATGAGCAGTTCTTC,CASSYPFRGAGKVGNEQFF
TRBD2,19,TRBV5-4,NA,TRBJ2-7,TGTGCCAGCAGCTCCCCAAAGACCGGGACTAGCGGACTCTCCTACGAGCAGTACTTC,CASSSPKTGTSGLSYEQYF
NA,14,TRBV29-1,NA,TRBJ2-1,TGCAGCGTTGAGGGGGGGGCGGTGTACAATGAGCAGTTCTTC,CSVEGGAVYNEQFF
NA,13,TRBV2,NA,TRBJ2-3,TGTGCCAGCAGCGCCGTGCGGGATGATACGCAGTATTTT,CASSAVRDDTQYF
TRBD2,15,TRBV11-2,NA,TRBJ2-1,TGTGCCAGCAGCGTCCCGGGACTAGCTCTCGATGAGCAGTTCTTC,CASSVPGLALDEQFF
NA,16,TRBV11-3,NA,TRBJ2-1,TGTGCCAGCAGCTTAGATTCGCACGACGCCTACAATGAGCAGTTCTTC,CASSLDSHDAYNEQFF
TRBD2,15,TRBV27,NA,TRBJ2-7,TGTGCCAGCAGTCTGGGACTAGCGGCGTGGGACGAGCAGTACTTC,CASSLGLAAWDEQYF
TRBD2,15,TRBV6-5,NA,TRBJ2-2,TGTGCCAGCAGTTACTCGGGTGGCGGGAGCGGGGAGCTGTTTTTT,CASSYSGGGSGELFF
TRBD2,17,TRBV27,NA,TRBJ2-1,TGTGCCAGCAGTTATGGGGCGGGAGCTCTAGCGGGAGGGGAGCAGTTCTTC,CASSYGAGALAGGEQFF
NA,15,TRBV27,NA,TRBJ1-2,TGTGCCAGCAGTTTATCGCAGGGTACGGGCTATGGCTACACCTTC,CASSLSQGTGYGYTF
NA,12,TRBV5-5,NA,TRBJ1-1,TGTGCCAGCATTGCTGGAGGAACTGAAGCTTTCTTT,CASIAGGTEAFF
NA,17,TRBV5-4,NA,TRBJ2-6,TGTGCCAGCAGCTTGTGGGCGGGGGCCCCTGGGGCCAACGTCCTGACTTTC,CASSLWAGAPGANVLTF
NA,13,TRBV4-1,NA,TRBJ2-1,TGCGCCAGCAGCCAAGGAAGGAGCGATGAGCAGTTCTTC,CASSQGRSDEQFF